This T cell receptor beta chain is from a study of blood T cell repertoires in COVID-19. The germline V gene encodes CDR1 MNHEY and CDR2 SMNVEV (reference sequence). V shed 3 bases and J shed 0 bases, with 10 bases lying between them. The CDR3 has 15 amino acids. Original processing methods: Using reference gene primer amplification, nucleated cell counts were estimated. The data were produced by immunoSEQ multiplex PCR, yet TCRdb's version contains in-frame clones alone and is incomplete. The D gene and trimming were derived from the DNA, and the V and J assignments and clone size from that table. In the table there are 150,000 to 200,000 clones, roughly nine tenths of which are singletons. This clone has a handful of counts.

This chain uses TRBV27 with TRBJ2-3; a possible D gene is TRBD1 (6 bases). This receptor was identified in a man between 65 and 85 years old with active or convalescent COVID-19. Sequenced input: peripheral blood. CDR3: CASSLGTLSTDTQYF. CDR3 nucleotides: TGTGCCAGCAGTTTGGGGACACTGAGCACAGATACGCAGTATTTT.